This is a list of T cell receptor beta chains from one sample in a study of shared clonotypes between healthy human individuals. The protocol was immunoSEQ multiplex PCR, while the TCRdb copy is restricted to in-frame clones and leaves out a portion. Altogether some 690,000 clones are present, about 90% being singletons, with the ten largest covering about 34%. The sample comprised memory CD8+ T cells from PBMCs. These receptors originate from a man younger than 35 in good health. Some clones in this sample may be carry-over from other donors' samples. CDR3s include the opening cysteine and the closing phenylalanine or tryptophan. D genes are given only for firm matches. Clone size is stated in some rows and not others, as once, few, many or a class when expanded.

D gene	J gene	clone size	V gene	CDR3 DNA	CDR3 protein
TRBD1	TRBJ2-5	.	TRBV28	TGTGCCAGCAGCGGGGCGGGACAGGGGTACCAAGAGACCCAGTACTTC	CASSGAGQGYQETQYF
TRBD2	TRBJ2-2	few	TRBV27	TGTGCCAGCAGTTTTTTTGCCGCGGGAGGGCCGTGGGAGCTGTTTTTT	CASSFFAAGGPWELFF
TRBD1	TRBJ2-2	once	TRBV6-7	TGTGCCAGCAGTTACTCCCCTGACAGGGAGTCTCCGTACACCGGGGAGCTGTTTTTT	CASSYSPDRESPYTGELFF
.	TRBJ1-1	.	TRBV5-4	TGTGCCAGCAGCTTGCCCCGGGACCCTAGGAACACTGAAGCTTTCTTT	CASSLPRDPRNTEAFF
TRBD2	TRBJ2-7	.	TRBV29-1	TGCAGCGTTTTAGCGGGAGGCTCCTACGAGCAGTACTTC	CSVLAGGSYEQYF
TRBD1	TRBJ1-2	.	TRBV7-9	TGTGCCAGCAGCTTCGACAGGGGGCTGGAACGGGGCTACACCTTC	CASSFDRGLERGYTF
.	TRBJ2-2	.	TRBV6-5	TGTGCCAGCAGTTACTTTGGGGGAACGAACACCGGGGAGCTGTTTTTT	CASSYFGGTNTGELFF
.	TRBJ1-5	once	TRBV27	TGTGCCAGCAGTCCTGGCAGGGGTGGTCAGCCCCAGCATTTT	CASSPGRGGQPQHF
TRBD1	TRBJ1-5	.	TRBV27	TGTGCCAGCTCCGGACAGGGCGAATATAGCAATCAGCCCCAGCATTTT	CASSGQGEYSNQPQHF
.	TRBJ2-1	.	TRBV29-1	TGCAGCGTTGAATTCGGCTACAATGAGCAGTTCTTC	CSVEFGYNEQFF
.	TRBJ2-1	.	TRBV4-3	TGCGCCAGCAGCCAAGACCGATATGAGCAGTTCTTC	CASSQDRYEQFF
.	TRBJ2-2	.	TRBV25-1	TGTGCCAGCAGAGATCTAGGGGAGCTGTTTTTT	CASRDLGELFF
TRBD2	TRBJ2-1	.	TRBV4-1	TGCGCCTCTCAAGGGGGCCTAGCGGGAGGGCCTTCGAAAGATGAGCAGTTCTTC	CASQGGLAGGPSKDEQFF
.	TRBJ2-7	.	TRBV9	TGTGCCAGCAGCGGCCGCGGGAACTCCTACGAGCAGTACTTC	CASSGRGNSYEQYF
.	TRBJ2-5	.	TRBV28	TGTGCCAGCAGTTTAAGTATCCTCCGAAAACAAGAGACCCAGTACTTC	CASSLSILRKQETQYF
.	TRBJ2-7	.	TRBV7-6	TGTGCCAGCAGATCCGGACCGGGCCAAGCCTACGAGCAGTACTTC	CASRSGPGQAYEQYF
.	TRBJ2-5	once	TRBV7-7	TGTGCCAGCAGCTTAAAGGGGATCCAAGAGACCCAGTACTTC	CASSLKGIQETQYF
.	TRBJ2-2	few	TRBV4-2	TGTGCCAGCAGCCCAGGGGGGGAGCTGTTTTTT	CASSPGGELFF
TRBD1	TRBJ2-7	once	TRBV5-6	TGTGCCAGCAGCTTCGGGGACAGCTACGAGCAGTACTTC	CASSFGDSYEQYF
.	TRBJ2-3	.	TRBV5-4	TGTGCCAGCAGTTATAACGGGCAGCACACAGATACGCAGTATTTT	CASSYNGQHTDTQYF
.	TRBJ1-2	many	TRBV5-6	TGTGCCAGCAGCTTAAGGGAACAGGGCCCATATGGCTACACCTTC	CASSLREQGPYGYTF
.	TRBJ1-2	.	TRBV5-5	TGTGCCAGCAGCTTGAGGGCGGCCAGCCTCTATGGCTACACCTTC	CASSLRAASLYGYTF
.	TRBJ2-1	.	TRBV13	TGTGCCAGCAGCGCCGCCCTTTTCTACAATGAGCAGTTCTTC	CASSAALFYNEQFF
.	TRBJ1-2	.	TRBV6-5	TGTGCCAGCTCTAAGGACAGATTCGATGGCTACACCTTC	CASSKDRFDGYTF
TRBD2	TRBJ2-7	.	TRBV9	TGTGCCAGCAGCGCCGTAGCGGGAGTACATGGCGAGCAGTACTTC	CASSAVAGVHGEQYF
.	TRBJ2-7	.	TRBV9	TGTGCCAGCAGCGTAGCTACGGGGTGGGGTGGGTCCTACGAGCAGTACTTC	CASSVATGWGGSYEQYF
.	TRBJ1-1	.	TRBV19	TGTGCCAGTAGTATCCCCGGCGGGAACACTGAAGCTTTCTTT	CASSIPGGNTEAFF
.	TRBJ1-1	few	TRBV18	TGTGCCAGCTCAGTTGGGGGTTACACTGAAGCTTTCTTT	CASSVGGYTEAFF